Listed below are T cell receptor beta chains from one sample, sequenced in a study of T cells after yellow fever vaccination. TCRdb used MiXCR to reprocess the 5' RACE reads, holding one entry per CDR3 protein. The sample consists of approximately 160,000 distinct CDR3 sequences, roughly 6.4% of them appearing once. Sequencing was performed on CD4+ T cells sorted from PBMCs, taken on the day of the first yellow fever vaccination. Every receptor here comes from a man younger than 35 who received the YFV17D yellow fever vaccine. Each CDR3 is given with its conserved first and last residue. Fields, in order: J gene, clone size, V gene, D gene, CDR3 DNA, CDR3 protein. A D gene is named only where the DNA matches it firmly. Clone sizes are given selectively: once, few, many, or a class where the clone is expanded.

j_call: TRBJ2-3
clone_size: many
v_call: TRBV5-6
d_call: -
cdr3_nt: TGTGCCAGCAGCTTGCCAGGGGAGAGCGCAGATACGCAGTATTTT
cdr3_aa: CASSLPGESADTQYF

j_call: TRBJ2-2
clone_size: -
v_call: TRBV7-2
d_call: -
cdr3_nt: TGTGCCAGCAGCTTATCTCTCTTAGGGCCCGGGGAGCTGTTTTTT
cdr3_aa: CASSLSLLGPGELFF

j_call: TRBJ2-1
clone_size: many
v_call: TRBV7-3
d_call: -
cdr3_nt: TGTGCCAGCAGCCCCCACGCGGCCTACAATGAGCAGTTCTTC
cdr3_aa: CASSPHAAYNEQFF

j_call: TRBJ2-5
clone_size: many
v_call: TRBV7-6
d_call: -
cdr3_nt: TGTGCCAGCAGCTTAGGACAGAAAGAGACCCAGTACTTC
cdr3_aa: CASSLGQKETQYF

j_call: TRBJ2-5
clone_size: -
v_call: TRBV7-2
d_call: TRBD1
cdr3_nt: TGTGCCAGCAGCTTGACAGGGTTAAGTCGATCGGAGACCCAGTACTTC
cdr3_aa: CASSLTGLSRSETQYF

j_call: TRBJ1-2
clone_size: few
v_call: TRBV20-1
d_call: -
cdr3_nt: TGCAGTGCCCGGGAGGGGGGTCGAAACTATGGCTACACCTTC
cdr3_aa: CSAREGGRNYGYTF

j_call: TRBJ2-3
clone_size: -
v_call: TRBV7-9
d_call: TRBD2
cdr3_nt: TGTGCCAGCAGCCAAACTAGCGGGGGAAGCACAGATACGCAGTATTTT
cdr3_aa: CASSQTSGGSTDTQYF

j_call: TRBJ2-3
clone_size: few
v_call: TRBV6-5
d_call: TRBD2
cdr3_nt: TGTGCCAGCAGTTACGGGATGGGACTAGCGGGGGGAGATACGCAGTATTTT
cdr3_aa: CASSYGMGLAGGDTQYF

j_call: TRBJ1-1
clone_size: few
v_call: TRBV4-1
d_call: -
cdr3_nt: TGCGCCAGCAGCCAAGTTTTTCTGGGGCGGAACACTGAAGCTTTCTTT
cdr3_aa: CASSQVFLGRNTEAFF

j_call: TRBJ2-5
clone_size: -
v_call: TRBV5-1
d_call: -
cdr3_nt: TGCGCCAGCAGCTTGTACAGCAGGACGTACCAAGAGACCCAGTACTTC
cdr3_aa: CASSLYSRTYQETQYF

j_call: TRBJ1-2
clone_size: many
v_call: TRBV5-1
d_call: -
cdr3_nt: TGCGCCAGCAGCCCACAGGGTGACTATGGCTACACCTTC
cdr3_aa: CASSPQGDYGYTF

j_call: TRBJ2-7
clone_size: few
v_call: TRBV20-1
d_call: TRBD1
cdr3_nt: TGCAGTGCGAGAGAGTCAGGGGGCTCCTACGAGCAGTACTTC
cdr3_aa: CSARESGGSYEQYF

j_call: TRBJ2-3
clone_size: -
v_call: TRBV5-4
d_call: TRBD2
cdr3_nt: TGTGCCAGCAGGTGGGACTTAGCGGGGGAGGTCAATACGCAGTATTTT
cdr3_aa: CASRWDLAGEVNTQYF

j_call: TRBJ1-1
clone_size: few
v_call: TRBV7-2
d_call: -
cdr3_nt: TGTGCCAGCAGCTTATCGGTATCCGGGCCACCCGGAAAAACGGCTTTCTTT
cdr3_aa: CASSLSVSGPPGKTAFF

j_call: TRBJ1-1
clone_size: -
v_call: TRBV2
d_call: -
cdr3_nt: TGTGCCAGCAGTCCGGGGCCAAACACTGAAGCTTTCTTT
cdr3_aa: CASSPGPNTEAFF

j_call: TRBJ1-6
clone_size: -
v_call: TRBV2
d_call: TRBD1
cdr3_nt: TGTGCCAGCGGATGGACAGGGGGCTCCTATAATTCACCCCTCCACTTT
cdr3_aa: CASGWTGGSYNSPLHF

j_call: TRBJ2-2
clone_size: -
v_call: TRBV7-9
d_call: -
cdr3_nt: TGTGCCAGCACCGTTTACACAGTGCCTGGGGAGCTGTTTTTT
cdr3_aa: CASTVYTVPGELFF

j_call: TRBJ2-1
clone_size: many
v_call: TRBV4-3
d_call: -
cdr3_nt: TGCGCCAGCAGCCAAGAACGGAACTCCTACAATGAGCAGTTCTTC
cdr3_aa: CASSQERNSYNEQFF

j_call: TRBJ2-1
clone_size: many
v_call: TRBV6-5
d_call: TRBD1
cdr3_nt: TGTGCCAGCAGGGGACAGGGTCGGGCCAATGAGCAGTTCTTC
cdr3_aa: CASRGQGRANEQFF

j_call: TRBJ1-2
clone_size: -
v_call: TRBV4-3
d_call: -
cdr3_nt: TGCGCCAGCAGCCAAGGGGGAGGTGACCGCTATGGCTACACCTTC
cdr3_aa: CASSQGGGDRYGYTF

j_call: TRBJ1-5
clone_size: many
v_call: TRBV7-2
d_call: -
cdr3_nt: TGTGCCAGCAGCTTAGGGACGGCAGAGTATCAGCCCCAGCATTTT
cdr3_aa: CASSLGTAEYQPQHF

j_call: TRBJ2-6
clone_size: -
v_call: TRBV4-1
d_call: -
cdr3_nt: TGCGCCAGCAGCCAGATCCGGGGGCGCGGTGCGGATAACTCTGGGGCCAACGTCCTGACTTTC
cdr3_aa: CASSQIRGRGADNSGANVLTF

j_call: TRBJ1-4
clone_size: many
v_call: TRBV13
d_call: -
cdr3_nt: TGTGCCAGCAGCCCGCCACGGGGGGGACCTGAAAAACTGTTTTTT
cdr3_aa: CASSPPRGGPEKLFF

j_call: TRBJ1-6
clone_size: -
v_call: TRBV6-5
d_call: -
cdr3_nt: TGTGCCAGCAGTTTCGGCAGGGCTAATTCACCCCTCCACTTT
cdr3_aa: CASSFGRANSPLHF

j_call: TRBJ1-3
clone_size: many
v_call: TRBV6-5
d_call: TRBD1
cdr3_nt: TGTGCCAGCAGCTGGGGACAGTCAGGAAACACCATATATTTT
cdr3_aa: CASSWGQSGNTIYF

j_call: TRBJ2-5
clone_size: -
v_call: TRBV20-1
d_call: -
cdr3_nt: TGCAGTGCTAGAGCCGCCTCCGGACAGAGCCAAGAGACCCAGTACTTC
cdr3_aa: CSARAASGQSQETQYF

j_call: TRBJ2-3
clone_size: many
v_call: TRBV5-1
d_call: -
cdr3_nt: TGCGCCAGCAGCAGGAGGCCTCCCACAGATACGCAGTATTTT
cdr3_aa: CASSRRPPTDTQYF

j_call: TRBJ2-3
clone_size: many
v_call: TRBV27
d_call: TRBD2
cdr3_nt: TGTGCCAGCAGTTCACCCCTAGCGGGGGCCTTCACAGATACGCAGTATTTT
cdr3_aa: CASSSPLAGAFTDTQYF

j_call: TRBJ2-1
clone_size: many
v_call: TRBV6-5
d_call: -
cdr3_nt: TGTGCCAGCAGTTACTCGGCGGGGTCTTACAATGAGCAGTTCTTC
cdr3_aa: CASSYSAGSYNEQFF

j_call: TRBJ2-1
clone_size: -
v_call: TRBV4-1
d_call: -
cdr3_nt: TGCGCCAGCAGCCAAGCAACGGGGGCTTCCTACAATGAGCAGTTCTTC
cdr3_aa: CASSQATGASYNEQFF

j_call: TRBJ2-1
clone_size: -
v_call: TRBV7-3
d_call: TRBD2
cdr3_nt: TGTGCCAGCAGCTTAGGAGGGACTACTTACAATGAGCAGTTCTTC
cdr3_aa: CASSLGGTTYNEQFF

j_call: TRBJ2-2
clone_size: many
v_call: TRBV5-1
d_call: -
cdr3_nt: TGCGCCAGCAGCCGGCCTTCGGATCTGGGCGGGGAGCTGTTTTTT
cdr3_aa: CASSRPSDLGGELFF

j_call: TRBJ2-1
clone_size: -
v_call: TRBV15
d_call: -
cdr3_nt: TGTGCCACCAGCAGAGATCCCGGGGGAGGTAATGAGCAGTTCTTC
cdr3_aa: CATSRDPGGGNEQFF

j_call: TRBJ2-1
clone_size: many
v_call: TRBV2
d_call: -
cdr3_nt: TGTGCCAGCAGCGAGACTCAGGTTCAAGCGGATGAGCAGTTCTTC
cdr3_aa: CASSETQVQADEQFF

j_call: TRBJ2-3
clone_size: few
v_call: TRBV7-2
d_call: TRBD2
cdr3_nt: TGTGCCAGCAGCCTCGGGGGGGGTGGGATCACAGATACGCAGTATTTT
cdr3_aa: CASSLGGGGITDTQYF

j_call: TRBJ2-2
clone_size: few
v_call: TRBV6-4
d_call: -
cdr3_nt: TGTGCCAGCAGTGACCCTCGCAGTTCCACCGGGGAGCTGTTTTTT
cdr3_aa: CASSDPRSSTGELFF

j_call: TRBJ2-5
clone_size: few
v_call: TRBV20-1
d_call: -
cdr3_nt: TGCAGTGCTAGATTCCCCCCTAGTAGAGAGACCCAGTACTTC
cdr3_aa: CSARFPPSRETQYF

j_call: TRBJ1-2
clone_size: many
v_call: TRBV5-1
d_call: -
cdr3_nt: TGCGCCAGCAGCTTGGCACAGGGTGATGGCTACACCTTC
cdr3_aa: CASSLAQGDGYTF

j_call: TRBJ1-2
clone_size: few
v_call: TRBV4-3
d_call: TRBD1
cdr3_nt: TGCGCCAGCAGCCTGGGACAGGTTGTAAACTATGGCTACACCTTC
cdr3_aa: CASSLGQVVNYGYTF

j_call: TRBJ2-5
clone_size: few
v_call: TRBV7-9
d_call: -
cdr3_nt: TGTGCCAACGATGCGCTAAACCAAGAGACCCAGTACTTC
cdr3_aa: CANDALNQETQYF

j_call: TRBJ1-6
clone_size: few
v_call: TRBV5-6
d_call: -
cdr3_nt: TGTGCCAGCAGCTCGGACAGAGAGTATAATTCACCCCTCCACTTT
cdr3_aa: CASSSDREYNSPLHF

j_call: TRBJ2-2
clone_size: many
v_call: TRBV7-2
d_call: TRBD1
cdr3_nt: TGTGCCAGCAGCTTAAGACAGGGCTTCACCGGGGAGCTGTTTTTT
cdr3_aa: CASSLRQGFTGELFF

j_call: TRBJ2-3
clone_size: few
v_call: TRBV3-1
d_call: TRBD2
cdr3_nt: TGTGCCAGCAGCCCACTGACTAGCGGGGGCAAAGATACGCAGTATTTT
cdr3_aa: CASSPLTSGGKDTQYF

j_call: TRBJ1-2
clone_size: few
v_call: TRBV27
d_call: -
cdr3_nt: TGTGCCAGCAGAAGGGACGGGGGCCCTAACTATGGCTACACCTTC
cdr3_aa: CASRRDGGPNYGYTF

j_call: TRBJ2-5
clone_size: many
v_call: TRBV19
d_call: TRBD2
cdr3_nt: TGTGCCAGTAGTAAACTAGCGAGAGAGACCCAGTACTTC
cdr3_aa: CASSKLARETQYF